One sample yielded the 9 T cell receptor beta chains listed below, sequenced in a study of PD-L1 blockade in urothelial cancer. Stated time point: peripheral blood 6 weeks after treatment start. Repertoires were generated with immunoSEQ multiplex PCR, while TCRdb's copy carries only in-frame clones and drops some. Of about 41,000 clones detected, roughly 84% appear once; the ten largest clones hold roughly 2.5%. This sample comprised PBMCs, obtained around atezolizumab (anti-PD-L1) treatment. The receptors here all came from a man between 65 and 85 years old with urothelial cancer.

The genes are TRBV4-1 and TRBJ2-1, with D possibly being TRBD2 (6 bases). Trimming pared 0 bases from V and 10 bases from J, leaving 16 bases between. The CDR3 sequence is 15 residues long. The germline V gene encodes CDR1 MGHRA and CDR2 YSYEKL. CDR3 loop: CASSQEGGGVQEQFF. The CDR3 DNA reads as TGCGCCAGCAGCCAAGAGGGGGGAGGAGTACAGGAGCAGTTCTTC.

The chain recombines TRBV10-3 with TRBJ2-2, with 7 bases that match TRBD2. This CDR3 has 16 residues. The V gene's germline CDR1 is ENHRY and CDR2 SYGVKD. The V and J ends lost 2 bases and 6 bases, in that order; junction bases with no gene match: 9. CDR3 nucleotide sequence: TGTGCCATCAGTGAGAAGGAGGAGGGAGGGCCCGGGGAGCTGTTTTTT. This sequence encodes CAISEKEEGGPGELFF.

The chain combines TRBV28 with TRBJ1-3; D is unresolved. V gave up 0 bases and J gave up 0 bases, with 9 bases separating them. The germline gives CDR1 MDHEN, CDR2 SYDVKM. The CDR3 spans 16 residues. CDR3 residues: CASSLWERASGNTIYF. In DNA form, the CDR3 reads TGTGCCAGCAGTTTATGGGAGAGAGCCTCTGGAAACACCATATATTTT.

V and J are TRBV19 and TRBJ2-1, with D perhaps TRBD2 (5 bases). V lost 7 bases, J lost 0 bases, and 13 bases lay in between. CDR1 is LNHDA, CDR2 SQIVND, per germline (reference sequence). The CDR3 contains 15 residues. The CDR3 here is CASTQSGTSYNEQFF. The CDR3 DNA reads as TGTGCCAGTACCCAGAGCGGAACCTCCTACAATGAGCAGTTCTTC.

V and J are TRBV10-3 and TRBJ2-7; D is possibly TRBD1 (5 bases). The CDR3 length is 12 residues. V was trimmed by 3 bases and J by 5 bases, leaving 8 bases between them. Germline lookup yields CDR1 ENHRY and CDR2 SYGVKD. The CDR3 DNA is TGTGCCATCAGTGACAGGGTCAACGAGCAGTACTTC. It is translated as CAISDRVNEQYF.

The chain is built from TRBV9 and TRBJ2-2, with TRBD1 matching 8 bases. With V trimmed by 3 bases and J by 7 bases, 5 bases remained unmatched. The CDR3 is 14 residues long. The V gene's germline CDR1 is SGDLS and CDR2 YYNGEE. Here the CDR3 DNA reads TGTGCCAGCAGCGCGACAGGGGTGGTCGGGGAGCTGTTTTTT. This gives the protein CASSATGVVGELFF.

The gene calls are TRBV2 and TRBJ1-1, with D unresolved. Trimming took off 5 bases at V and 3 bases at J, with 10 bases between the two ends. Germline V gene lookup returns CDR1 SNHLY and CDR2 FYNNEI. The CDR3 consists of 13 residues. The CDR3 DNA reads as TGTGCCAGCAGTAAAAGGCGGGACACTGAAGCTTTCTTT. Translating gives CASSKRRDTEAFF.

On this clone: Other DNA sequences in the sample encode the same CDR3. CDR3 in amino acids: CASSDGGYEQYF. CDR3 in DNA: TGTGCCAGCAGTGACGGCGGCTACGAGCAGTACTTC. The gene calls are TRBV2 and TRBJ2-7; D ambiguous. CDR1 and CDR2 from the germline V gene are SNHLY and FYNNEI. This CDR3 contains 12 residues. Trimming left V 3 bases short and J 3 bases short, with 6 bases between.

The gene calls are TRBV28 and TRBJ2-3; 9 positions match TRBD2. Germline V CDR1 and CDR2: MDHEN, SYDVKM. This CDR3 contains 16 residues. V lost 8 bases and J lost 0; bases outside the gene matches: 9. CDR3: CASHRATSGSTDTQYF. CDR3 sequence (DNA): TGTGCCAGCCACAGGGCCACTAGCGGGAGCACAGATACGCAGTATTTT.